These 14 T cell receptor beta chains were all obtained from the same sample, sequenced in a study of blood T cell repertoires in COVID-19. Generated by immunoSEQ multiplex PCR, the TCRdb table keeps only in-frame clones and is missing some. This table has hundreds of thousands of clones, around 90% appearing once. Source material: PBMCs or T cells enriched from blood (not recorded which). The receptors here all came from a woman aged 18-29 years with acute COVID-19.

CDR3 sequence (DNA): TGTGCCAGCACCCCGGGACAGTTATCTTTAATGCAGTATTTT. Translating it yields CASTPGQLSLMQYF. The chain joins TRBV7-9 to TRBJ2-3; 7 bases fit TRBD1. J lost 11 bases, V lost 7 bases, and 15 bases had no gene match. The germline V gene has CDR1 SEHNR and CDR2 FQNEAQ (reference sequence). The CDR3 contains 14 residues.

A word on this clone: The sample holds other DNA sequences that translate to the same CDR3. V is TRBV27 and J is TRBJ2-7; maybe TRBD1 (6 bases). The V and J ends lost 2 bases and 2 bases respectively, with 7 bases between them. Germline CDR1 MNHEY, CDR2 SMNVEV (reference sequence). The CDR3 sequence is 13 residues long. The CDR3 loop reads CASSLGQTYEQYF. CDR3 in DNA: TGTGCCAGCAGTTTAGGACAGACCTACGAGCAGTACTTC.

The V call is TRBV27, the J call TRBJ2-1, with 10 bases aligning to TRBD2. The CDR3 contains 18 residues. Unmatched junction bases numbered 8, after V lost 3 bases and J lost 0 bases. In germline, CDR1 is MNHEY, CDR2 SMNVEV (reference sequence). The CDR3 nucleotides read TGTGCCAGCAGTTTTCTAGCGGGAGCAGGGAACTCCTACAATGAGCAGTTCTTC. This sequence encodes CASSFLAGAGNSYNEQFF.

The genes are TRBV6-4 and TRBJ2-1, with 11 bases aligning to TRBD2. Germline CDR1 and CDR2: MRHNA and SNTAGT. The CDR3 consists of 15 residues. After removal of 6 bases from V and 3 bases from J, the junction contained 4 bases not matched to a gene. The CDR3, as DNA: TGTGCCAGCAGCTCTACTAGCGGGAGCTACAATGAGCAGTTCTTC. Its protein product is CASSSTSGSYNEQFF.

The DNA of the CDR3 is TGTGCCAGCAGAGGGGTCGTTTCCAATCAGCCCCAGCATTTT. Translated: CASRGVVSNQPQHF. The genes are TRBV27 and TRBJ1-5; D perhaps matches TRBD1 (5 bases). Germline lookup yields CDR1 MNHEY and CDR2 SMNVEV (reference sequence). V was shortened by 6 bases and J by 3 bases, with 12 bases between the two germline ends. This CDR3 comprises 14 residues.

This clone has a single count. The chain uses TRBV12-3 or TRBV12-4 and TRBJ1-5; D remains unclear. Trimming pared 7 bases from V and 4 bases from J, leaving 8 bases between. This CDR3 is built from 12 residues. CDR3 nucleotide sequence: TGTGCCAGCATGAAGAGAAATCAGCCCCAGCATTTT. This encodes CASMKRNQPQHF.

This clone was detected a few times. The CDR3, as DNA: TGTGCCAGCAGGGAAGGGACAGGGGACACTGAAGCTTTCTTT. It yields the protein CASREGTGDTEAFF. This chain uses TRBV28 with TRBJ1-1, with 10 bases identical to TRBD1. The CDR3 length is 14 residues. The trim removed 6 bases at V and 3 bases at J, leaving 4 bases unmatched. Germline V lookup: CDR1 MDHEN, CDR2 SYDVKM.

In DNA, the CDR3 is TGTGCCAGCAGTTTCGGACAGCTCAATCAGCCCCAGCATTTT. Residues: CASSFGQLNQPQHF. The chain has TRBV28 and TRBJ1-5; possibly TRBD1 for D (6 bases). V shed 3 bases and J shed 3 bases, with 9 bases lying between them. Germline values: CDR1 MDHEN, CDR2 SYDVKM. The CDR3 has 14 amino acids.

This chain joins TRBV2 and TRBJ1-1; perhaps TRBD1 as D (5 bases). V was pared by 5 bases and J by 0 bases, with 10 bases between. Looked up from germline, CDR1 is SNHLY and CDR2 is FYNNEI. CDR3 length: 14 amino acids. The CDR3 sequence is CASSPDTLNTEAFF. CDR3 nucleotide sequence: TGTGCCAGCAGTCCGGACACCTTGAACACTGAAGCTTTCTTT.

The CDR3 is CASSQDLGGAILSPLHF. DNA for the CDR3: TGTGCCAGCAGCCAAGATCTTGGGGGCGCAATTCTTTCACCCCTCCACTTT. This rearrangement joins TRBV3-1 (or the pseudogene TRBV3-2) to TRBJ1-6; TRBD1 is a possible D gene (6 bases). CDR3 length: 17 residues. V was trimmed by 0 bases and J by 9 bases, leaving 18 bases between them. Germline CDR1 and CDR2: LGHDT and YNNKEL (reference sequence).

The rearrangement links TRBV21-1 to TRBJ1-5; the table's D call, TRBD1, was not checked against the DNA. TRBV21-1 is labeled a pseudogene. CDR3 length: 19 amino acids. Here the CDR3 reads CASSKGDSSVERSNQPQHF. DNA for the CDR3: TGTGCCAGCAGCAAAGGGGACAGTTCGGTAGAAAGAAGCAATCAGCCCCAGCATTTT.

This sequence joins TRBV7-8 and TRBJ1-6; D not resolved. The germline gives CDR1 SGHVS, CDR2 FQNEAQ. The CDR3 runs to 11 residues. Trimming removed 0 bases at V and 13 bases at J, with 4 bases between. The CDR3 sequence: CASSLASPLHF. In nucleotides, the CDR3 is TGTGCCAGCAGCTTAGCGAGCCCCCTCCACTTT.

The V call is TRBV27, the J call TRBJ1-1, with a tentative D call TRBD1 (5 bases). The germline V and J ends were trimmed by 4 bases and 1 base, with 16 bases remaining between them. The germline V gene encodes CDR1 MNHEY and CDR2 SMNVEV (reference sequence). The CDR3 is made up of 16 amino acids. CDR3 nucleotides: TGTGCCAGCAGTTCGGGACTAGGACATCCGAACACTGAAGCTTTCTTT. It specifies CASSSGLGHPNTEAFF.

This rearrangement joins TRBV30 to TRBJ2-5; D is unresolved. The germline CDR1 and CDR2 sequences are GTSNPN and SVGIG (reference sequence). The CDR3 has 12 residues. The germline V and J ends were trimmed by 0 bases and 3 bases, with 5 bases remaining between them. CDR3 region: CAWSVAEETQYF. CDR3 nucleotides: TGTGCCTGGAGTGTAGCCGAAGAGACCCAGTACTTC.